This TCR beta chain came from a study of prognosis after radiotherapy for stage I lung cancer. In the study overall: In this cohort, every patient with non-small cell lung cancer was regarded as medically inoperable. Study findings and constraints: Shannon entropy after stereotactic body radiation therapy was lower in patients who developed distant metastases.

Amplification of the TCR beta CDR3 (from genomic DNA) was done by two-round multiplex PCR. For every TRBV and TRBJ gene, a specific primer was used in first-round PCR. In TCRdb, the multiplex PCR reads were re-called with MiXCR into one record per CDR3 protein. The data contain some 24,000 distinct CDR3 sequences, roughly 40% of them singletons. This clonotype was counted ten times or more. The antigen remains undetermined. This CDR3 is 14 amino acids long. V gave up 3 bases and J gave up 4 bases; unmatched junction bases: 6. From germline, CDR1 is SGHRS and CDR2 YFSETQ. The clonotype was recovered from a donor aged 50 or older with non-small cell lung cancer. This specimen consisted of PBMCs, obtained before or after stereotactic body radiation therapy (not recorded which). The V and J genes are TRBV5-1 and TRBJ1-1, with 7 positions matching TRBD1. CDR3 sequence (DNA): TGCGCCAGCAGCTCGAGGACAGGTGGCACTGAAGCTTTCTTT. Translation gives CASSSRTGGTEAFF.